The present TCR beta chain was sequenced within a study of blood T cell repertoires in COVID-19 (dated by TCRdb to about 2020). Context from the whole study: Samples from collaborators originated in the United States, Italy and Spain and spanned both the acute and convalescent phases of COVID-19. The material from the prospective study consisted of cDNA or gDNA derived from T cells, B-cell-depleted T cells, or PBMCs. The dataset comprised deeply sampled blood TCRbeta repertoires from subjects exposed to, actively infected with, or recovered from COVID-19. The repertoires were made available in a free public database intended to serve as a resource for research on the immune response to SARS-CoV-2. Samples were obtained from the ongoing ImmuneRACE study (first 160 participants) and from approximately 1,200 subjects provided by 6 global collaborators. Sample metadata almost always included a de-identified subject ID, COVID-19 status, age in years and sex. Where available, HLA class I and class II types were obtained from metadata supplied by the sample provider rather than from assay-based typing.

This clone was recorded once. The antigen this receptor binds is unknown. Base qualities are not recorded, but no much larger clone differs from it by a single base. Between the V and J ends, shortened by 5 bases and 3 bases respectively, the junction contains 8 bases. From a lookup of the germline V gene, CDR1 and CDR2 are MDHEN and SYDVKM. Measured from the cysteine to the phenylalanine, the CDR3 is 12 residues long. The sequence is cut down to CDR3 DNA, 36 bases in frame from base 1. Results the study describes overall, beyond this receptor: The amount of clinical and demographic metadata varied by source and participant and was provided uncurated.

TCRbeta CDR3 regions were amplified from genomic DNA by means of the immunoSEQ Assay, a bias-controlled multiplex PCR. The paper's data handling went like this. The number of nucleated cells in each sample was estimated from the amplification of reference gene primers within the assay. Sequence reads were collapsed and filtered to measure the absolute abundance of every unique TCRbeta CDR3 rearrangement. Productive Simpson clonality was computed per sample as the square root of Simpson's diversity index over productive rearrangements. TCRdb provides this immuneACCESS table in a form limited to in-frame rearrangements. Some clones are lacking; in checked studies, under half of them reflect an unresolved V gene, and why the rest are absent is not known. V and J calls plus clone size are reproduced from that table; the DNA served to infer D and trimming. Recorded for this sample are roughly 370,000 clones; just under 90% of them occurred a single time. The ten largest clones represent roughly 9.4% of the sample.

In the prospective study, participants were roughly 18 to 95 years old, resided in 24 geographic areas of the United States, and were enrolled through a virtual design. In the prospective study, cohorts were assigned on the basis of participant-reported clinical history obtained from a screening survey and a study questionnaire. Recovered participants in ImmuneRACE Cohort 3 were defined by two consecutive negative NP/OP PCR tests, clearance by a healthcare professional, or resolution of symptoms. Mobile phlebotomists in the prospective study collected whole blood, serum and a nasopharyngeal or oropharyngeal swab from every participant. Prospective study participants could optionally give additional blood draws and questionnaires over a roughly 2-month period. Before DNA extraction, blood samples from the prospective study were shipped at room temperature or frozen.

Sequencing used PBMCs or T cells enriched from blood (not recorded which). The chain couples TRBV28 to TRBJ2-7; TRBD1 is perhaps the D gene, given 5 matching bases. The sequence was obtained from a woman aged 50 to 60 who had recovered from COVID-19. The DNA sequence is given as TGTGCCAGCAGTCCCGACAGCTACGAGCAGTACTTC. This gives the protein CASSPDSYEQYF.